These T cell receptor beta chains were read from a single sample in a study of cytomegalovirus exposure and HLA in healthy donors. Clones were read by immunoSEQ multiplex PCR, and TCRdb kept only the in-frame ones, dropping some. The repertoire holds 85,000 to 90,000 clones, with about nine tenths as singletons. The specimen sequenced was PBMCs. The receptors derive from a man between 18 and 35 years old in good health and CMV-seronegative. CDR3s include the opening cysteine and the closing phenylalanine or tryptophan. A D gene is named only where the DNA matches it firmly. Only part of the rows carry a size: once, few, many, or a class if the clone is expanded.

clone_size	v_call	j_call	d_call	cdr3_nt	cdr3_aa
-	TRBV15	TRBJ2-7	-	TGTGCCACCAGCAGAACCACGACTATTTCCTACGAGCAGTACTTC	CATSRTTTISYEQYF
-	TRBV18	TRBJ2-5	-	TGTGCCAGCTCACCATTAGTTGGACAGCTGGCTTGGGAGACCCAGTACTTC	CASSPLVGQLAWETQYF
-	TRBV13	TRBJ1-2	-	TGTGCCAGCAGCTTACTGCAGGTTGGAGGCTACACCTTC	CASSLLQVGGYTF
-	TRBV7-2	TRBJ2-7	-	TGTGCCAGCAGCTTAGGGCCTTCCTACGAGCAGTACTTC	CASSLGPSYEQYF
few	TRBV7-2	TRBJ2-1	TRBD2	TGTGCCAGCAGCTTAGGGAGTAGCGGGAGCCTCGGATTCGGTGAGCAGTTCTTC	CASSLGSSGSLGFGEQFF
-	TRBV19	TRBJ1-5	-	TGTGCCAGTAGTATTCGATGGACACCAGGGTCACCCCAGCATTTT	CASSIRWTPGSPQHF
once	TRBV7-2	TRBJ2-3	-	TGTGCCAGCAGCTTAGGACTGCCTAGCACAGATACGCAGTATTTT	CASSLGLPSTDTQYF
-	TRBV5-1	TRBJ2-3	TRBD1	TGCGCCAGCACCAACCCGGGACAGGGCCCAGATACGCAGTATTTT	CASTNPGQGPDTQYF
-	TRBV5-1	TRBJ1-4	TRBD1	TGCGCCAGCAGCTTTTCCGGGTCATCGACAGGGTTTAATGAAAAACTGTTTTTT	CASSFSGSSTGFNEKLFF
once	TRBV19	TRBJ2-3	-	TGTGCCAGTAGTATAGCGAGAGGTCCAGATACGCAGTATTTT	CASSIARGPDTQYF
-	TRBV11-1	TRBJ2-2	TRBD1	TGTGCCAGCAGCTTACTCTCGGGACAGGGCACCGGGGAGCTGTTTTTT	CASSLLSGQGTGELFF
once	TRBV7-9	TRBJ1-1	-	TGTGCCAGCAGCCCGGGACTGCGTGGTGAAGCTTTCTTT	CASSPGLRGEAFF
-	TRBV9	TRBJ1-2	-	TGTGCCAGCAGCAGCGGACAGATTGTCTATGGCTACACCTTC	CASSSGQIVYGYTF
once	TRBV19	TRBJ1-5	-	TGTGCCAGTAGTATTCAATCACAGGGTGCGAGAAGTAATCAGCCCCAGCATTTT	CASSIQSQGARSNQPQHF
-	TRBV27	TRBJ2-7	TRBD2	TGTGCCAGCAGTCCTAATCATGTGGGAGGGCCGGGGGAGCAGTACTTC	CASSPNHVGGPGEQYF
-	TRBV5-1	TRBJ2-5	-	TGCGCCAGCAGCTTGATCAGGGGGGACGAGACCCAGTACTTC	CASSLIRGDETQYF
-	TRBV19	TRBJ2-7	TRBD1	TGTGCCAGTAGCCTGGGACAGGGTGGCCACGAGCAGTACTTC	CASSLGQGGHEQYF
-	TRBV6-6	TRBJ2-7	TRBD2	TGTGCCAGCAGTCATAGCGGGAGTACCTACGAGCAGTACTTC	CASSHSGSTYEQYF
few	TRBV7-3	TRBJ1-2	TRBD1	TGTGCCAGCAGCTTAACGGCAGGGGGCGTCTATGGCTACACCTTC	CASSLTAGGVYGYTF
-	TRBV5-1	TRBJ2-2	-	TGCGCCAGCAGCTTGGTCCCCAGACACCGGACCGGGGAGCTGTTTTTT	CASSLVPRHRTGELFF
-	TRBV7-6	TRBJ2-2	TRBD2	TGTGCCAGCAGCTACTTAGCGGGAGGGCCCGGGGAGTTGTTTTTT	CASSYLAGGPGELFF
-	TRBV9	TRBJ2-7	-	TGTGCCAGCAGCGTAGGGCAGGGGACCCACGAGCAGTACTTC	CASSVGQGTHEQYF
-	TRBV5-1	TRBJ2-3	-	TGCGCCAGCAGCACAAGACTGAGCACAGATACGCAGTATTTT	CASSTRLSTDTQYF
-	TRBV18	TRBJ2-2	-	TGTGCCAGCCACATAGCGCTGGTGAACACCGGGGAGCTGTTTTTT	CASHIALVNTGELFF
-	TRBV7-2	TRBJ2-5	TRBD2	TGTGCCAGCAGCTTAGGGACTAGCGGGGGACCGCAAGAGACCCAGTACTTC	CASSLGTSGGPQETQYF
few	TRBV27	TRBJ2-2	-	TGTGCCAGCAGTTTCCCTCCCGTCACCGGGGAGCTGTTTTTT	CASSFPPVTGELFF
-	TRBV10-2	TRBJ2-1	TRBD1	TGCGCCAGCAGTAAGGCCGGGACAGCCTACAATGAGCAGTTCTTC	CASSKAGTAYNEQFF
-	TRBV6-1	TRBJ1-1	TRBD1	TGTGCCAGCAGTGAAGCGCGCCGGACAGGAAAAGCTTTCTTT	CASSEARRTGKAFF
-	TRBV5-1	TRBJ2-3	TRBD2	TGCGCCAGCAGCTTGGGCACTGGGACTAGCGGAAAAGCAGATACGCAGTATTTT	CASSLGTGTSGKADTQYF
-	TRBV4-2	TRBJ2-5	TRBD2	TGTGCCAGCAGCCAAGAGAGTGGTCTGGTGACTAGCGGAGAAGAGACCCAGTACTTC	CASSQESGLVTSGEETQYF
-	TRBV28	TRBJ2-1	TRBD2	TGTGCCAGCAGTTTGGCGGGAGGGCCCCATGAGCAGTTCTTC	CASSLAGGPHEQFF
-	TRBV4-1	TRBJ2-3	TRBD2	TGCGCCAGCAGCCAAGCGGGGGGGGAAAGGGGAACAGATACGCAGTATTTT	CASSQAGGERGTDTQYF
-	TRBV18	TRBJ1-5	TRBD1	TGTGCCAGCTCACCCCGGGACAGGGGGCGCATAAGCAATCAGCCCCAGCATTTT	CASSPRDRGRISNQPQHF
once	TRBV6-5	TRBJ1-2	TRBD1	TGTGCCAGCAGCCAAGGGGGCGGTGGCTACACCTTC	CASSQGGGGYTF
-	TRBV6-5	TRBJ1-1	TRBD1	TGTGCCAGCAGTCGCGTAGACAGGGCTCCTGAAGCTTTCTTT	CASSRVDRAPEAFF
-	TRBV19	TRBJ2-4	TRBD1	TGTGCCAGTAGAGGACAGGGTGGTGACATTCAGTACTTC	CASRGQGGDIQYF
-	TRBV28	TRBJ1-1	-	TGTGCCAGCAGTTTACCGGGTCTCGCTTTCTTT	CASSLPGLAFF
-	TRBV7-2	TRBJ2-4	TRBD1	TGTGCCAGCAGCTCCACCATGTTCCCCCCGGGACAGATAAACATTCAGTACTTC	CASSSTMFPPGQINIQYF
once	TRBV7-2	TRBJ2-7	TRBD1	TGTGCCAGCAGCTATCAGGGGGCAAGCTCCTACGAGCAGTACTTC	CASSYQGASSYEQYF
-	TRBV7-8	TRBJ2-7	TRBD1	TGTGCCAGCAGCTCCGGGACAGGGGCTTCCGAGCAGTACTTC	CASSSGTGASEQYF
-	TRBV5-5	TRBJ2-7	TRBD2	TGTGCCAGCAGCCCACGACTAGCGGCGGACTCCTACGAGCAGTACTTC	CASSPRLAADSYEQYF
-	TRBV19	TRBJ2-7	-	TGTGCCAGTAGGATGCGGGGAAACCCAAACTACTGGCAGTACTTC	CASRMRGNPNYWQYF
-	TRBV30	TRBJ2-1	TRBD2	TGTGCCTGGGGTCACTTCGGGGGGAGCCGTTACAATGAGCAGTTCTTC	CAWGHFGGSRYNEQFF
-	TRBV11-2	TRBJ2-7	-	TGTGCCAGCAGCTTATCAGGCCTAACCTCCTACGAGCAGTACTTC	CASSLSGLTSYEQYF
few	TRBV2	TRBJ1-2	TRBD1	TGTGCCAGCAGGCCGGGACAGCCCCAAGGCTACACCTTC	CASRPGQPQGYTF
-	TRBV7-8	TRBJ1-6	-	TGTGCCAGCAGCCTAACTCTTGGGGCAGGGTCTTATAATTCACCCCTCCACTTT	CASSLTLGAGSYNSPLHF
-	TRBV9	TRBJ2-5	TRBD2	TGTGCCAGCAGCGTAGCAGCGGGAAGGCAAGAGACCCAGTACTTC	CASSVAAGRQETQYF
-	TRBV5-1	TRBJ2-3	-	TGCGCCAGCAGCTTGGGACAGGAATCAGATACGCAGTATTTT	CASSLGQESDTQYF
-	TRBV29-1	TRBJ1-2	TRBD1	TGCAGCGTTGAACCCGGACAGGGAATCTCCTATGGCTACACCTTC	CSVEPGQGISYGYTF